This TCR beta chain originates from a study of blood T cells in healthy people across ages. About this clonotype: Its antigen remains unknown.

With a J-beta primer mix and a sample-barcoded 5' primer, a second PCR ran about 7 to 12 cycles. Each cDNA molecule was tagged by a template-switch adaptor that had 12 random nucleotides. A single record per CDR3 protein comes from TCRdb applying MiXCR to the 5' RACE reads. The data show about 1.5 million distinct CDR3 sequences, with 42% seen just once and approximately 7.9% held by the top ten. Germline V gene lookup returns CDR1 DFQATT and CDR2 SNEGSKA (reference sequence). This CDR3 is built from 15 residues. V shed 6 bases and J 3 bases; nucleotides not matched to a gene: 10. Donors gave about 10 milliliters of peripheral blood apiece. Study-wide points: Estimates based on one million T cells were treated as lower bounds. Diversity of TCR beta per million T cells declined in a roughly linear way with age.

Sequenced sample: blood. The chain recombines TRBV20-1 with TRBJ2-1; TRBD2 matches 8 bases. The TCR comes from a young woman in good health. The CDR3 bases are TGCAGTGCCCTTAAAAGCGGGAGCTTCTACAATGAGCAGTTCTTC. This codes for CSALKSGSFYNEQFF.